This TCR beta chain was sequenced for a study of spatial heterogeneity in lung cancer. At the level of the study: A T cell module score from matched bulk RNA-seq correlated strongly with TCR transcript counts in tumor regions.

This clonotype is labeled medium-sized. Its antigen is unidentified. This beta chain represents an off-target read in a library built for alpha chains; its size is of limited meaning. Trimming pared 5 bases from V and 4 bases from J, leaving 11 bases between. The CDR3 covers 13 residues. CDR1 is SGHAT and CDR2 is FQNNGV in the germline V gene. Study-wide points: Mutation counts in tumors were tracked by counts of expanded intratumoral alpha and beta TCRs.

Sample time point: sample taken at primary tumor resection. The sequenced material consisted of unsorted whole RNA from tumor, nontumor lung or frozen PBMC. TCRdb itself ran the 5' RACE reads through MiXCR, one entry per CDR3 protein. The table lists fewer than 8,500 distinct CDR3 sequences, approximately 8.9% of them singletons. The sequence derives from a male donor with early-stage non-small cell lung cancer. Specimen: lung tumor tissue, collected at surgery. This chain links TRBV11-2 with TRBJ2-5, with D perhaps TRBD1 or TRBD2 (5 bases each). CDR3 sequence: CASSPGARETQYF. DNA for the CDR3: TGTGCCAGCAGCCCCGGGGCGAGAGAGACCCAGTACTTC.